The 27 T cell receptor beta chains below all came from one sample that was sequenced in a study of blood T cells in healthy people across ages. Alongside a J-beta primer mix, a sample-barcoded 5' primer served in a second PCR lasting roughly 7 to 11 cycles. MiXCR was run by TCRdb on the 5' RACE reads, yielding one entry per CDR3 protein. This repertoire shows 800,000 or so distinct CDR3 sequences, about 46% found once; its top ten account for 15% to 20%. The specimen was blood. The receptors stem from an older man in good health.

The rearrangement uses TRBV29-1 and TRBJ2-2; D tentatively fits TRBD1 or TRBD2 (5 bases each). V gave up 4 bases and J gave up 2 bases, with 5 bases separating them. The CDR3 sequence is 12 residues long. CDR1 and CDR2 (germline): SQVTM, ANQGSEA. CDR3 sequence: CSVGDNTGELFF. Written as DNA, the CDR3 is TGCAGCGTTGGGGACAACACCGGGGAGCTGTTTTTT.

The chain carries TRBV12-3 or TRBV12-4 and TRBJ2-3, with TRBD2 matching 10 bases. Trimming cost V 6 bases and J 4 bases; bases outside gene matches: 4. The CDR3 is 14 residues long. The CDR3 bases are TGTGCCAGCAGATATAGCGGGAGGCCAGATACGCAGTATTTT. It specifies CASRYSGRPDTQYF.

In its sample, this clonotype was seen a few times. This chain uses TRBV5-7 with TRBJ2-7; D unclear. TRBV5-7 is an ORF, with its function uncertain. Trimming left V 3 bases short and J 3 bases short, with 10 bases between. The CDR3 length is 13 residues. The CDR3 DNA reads TGTGCCAGCAGCTGGGTGTCCATCTACGAGCAGTACTTC. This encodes CASSWVSIYEQYF.

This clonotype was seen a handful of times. CDR3 residues: CASSHGPRSSYEQYF. CDR3 sequence (DNA): TGTGCCAGCAGCCATGGACCCAGGAGCTCCTACGAGCAGTACTTC. The chain has TRBV4-2 and TRBJ2-7; D is unclear. In germline, CDR1 is LGHNA, CDR2 YNFKEQ. The CDR3 has 15 amino acids. Trimming pared 3 bases from V and 0 bases from J, leaving 12 bases between.

Here the CDR3 reads CASSPNRSGNTIYF. The CDR3 nucleotides read TGTGCCAGCAGTCCTAATCGCTCTGGAAACACCATATATTTT. V and J are TRBV28 and TRBJ1-3; D gene uncertain. V gave up 5 bases and J gave up 0 bases, with 8 bases separating them. The CDR3 contains 14 residues. Germline loops: CDR1 MDHEN, CDR2 SYDVKM. Based on the CDR3 plus reference TRBV28 and TRBJ1-3, the full variable domain is DVKVTQSSRYLVKRTGEKVFLECVQDMDHENMFWYRQDPGLGLRLIYFSYDVKMKEKGDIPEGYSVSREKKERFSLILESASTNQTSMYLCASSPNRSGNTIYFGEGSWLTVV.

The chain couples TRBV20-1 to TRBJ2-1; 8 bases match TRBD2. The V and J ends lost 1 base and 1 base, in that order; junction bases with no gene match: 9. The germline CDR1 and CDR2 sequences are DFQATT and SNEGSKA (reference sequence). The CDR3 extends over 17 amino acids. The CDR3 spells CSARVQSGGLSYNEQFF. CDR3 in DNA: TGCAGTGCTAGAGTCCAAAGCGGGGGCCTTTCCTACAATGAGCAGTTCTTC.

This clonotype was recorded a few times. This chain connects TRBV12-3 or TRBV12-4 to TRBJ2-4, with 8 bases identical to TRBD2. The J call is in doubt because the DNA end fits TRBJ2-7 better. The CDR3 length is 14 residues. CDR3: CASSWGSGTYEQYF. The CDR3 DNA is TGTGCCAGCAGTTGGGGTAGCGGGACCTACGAGCAGTACTTC.

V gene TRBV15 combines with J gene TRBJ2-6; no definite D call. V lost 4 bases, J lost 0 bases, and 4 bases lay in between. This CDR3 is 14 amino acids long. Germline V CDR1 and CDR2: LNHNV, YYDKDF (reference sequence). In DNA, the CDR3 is TGTGCCACCAGCATGGGCTCTGGGGCCAACGTCCTGACTTTC. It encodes CATSMGSGANVLTF.

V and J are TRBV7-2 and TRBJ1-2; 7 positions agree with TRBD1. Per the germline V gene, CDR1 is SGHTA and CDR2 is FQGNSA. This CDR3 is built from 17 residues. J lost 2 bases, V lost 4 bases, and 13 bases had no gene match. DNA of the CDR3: TGTGCCAGCAGCTCGACGTTGTCGAACAGGGGAAACTATGGCTACACCTTC. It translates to CASSSTLSNRGNYGYTF.

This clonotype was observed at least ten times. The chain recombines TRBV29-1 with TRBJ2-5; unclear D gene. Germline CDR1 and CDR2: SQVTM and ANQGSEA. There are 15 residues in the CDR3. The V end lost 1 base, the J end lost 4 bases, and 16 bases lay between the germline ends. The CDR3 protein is CSVEGERSGRETQYF. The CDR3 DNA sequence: TGCAGCGTTGAAGGGGAAAGGTCAGGCAGAGAGACCCAGTACTTC. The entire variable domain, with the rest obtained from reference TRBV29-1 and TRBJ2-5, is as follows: SAVISQKPSRDICQRGTSLTIQCQVDSQVTMMFWYRQQPGQSLTLIATANQGSEATYESGFVIDKFPISRPNLTFSTLTVSNMSPEDSSIYLCSVEGERSGRETQYFGPGTRLLVL.

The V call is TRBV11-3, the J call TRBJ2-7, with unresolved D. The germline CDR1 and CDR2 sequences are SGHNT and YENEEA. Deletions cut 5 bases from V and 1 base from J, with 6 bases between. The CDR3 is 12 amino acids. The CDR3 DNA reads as TGTGCCAGCAGCGTGGTGTCCTACGAGCAGTACTTC. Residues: CASSVVSYEQYF.

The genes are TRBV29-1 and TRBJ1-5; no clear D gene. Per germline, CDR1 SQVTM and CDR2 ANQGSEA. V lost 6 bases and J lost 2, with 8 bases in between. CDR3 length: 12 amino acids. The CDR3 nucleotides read TGCAGCGTAAGGGTTGGCAATCAGCCCCAGCATTTT. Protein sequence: CSVRVGNQPQHF.

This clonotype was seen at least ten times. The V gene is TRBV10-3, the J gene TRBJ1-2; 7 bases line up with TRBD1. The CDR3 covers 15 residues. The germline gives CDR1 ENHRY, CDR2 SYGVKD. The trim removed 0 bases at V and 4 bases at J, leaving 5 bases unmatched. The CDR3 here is CAISESGTDGYGYTF. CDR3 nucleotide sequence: TGTGCCATCAGTGAGTCCGGGACAGACGGCTATGGCTACACCTTC.

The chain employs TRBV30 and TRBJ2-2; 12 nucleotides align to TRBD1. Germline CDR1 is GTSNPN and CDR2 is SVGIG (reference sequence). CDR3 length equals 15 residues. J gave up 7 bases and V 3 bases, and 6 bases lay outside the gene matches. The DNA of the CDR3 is TGTGCCTGGAGGGATGGGACAGGGGGCAGCGGGGAGCTGTTTTTT. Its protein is CAWRDGTGGSGELFF.

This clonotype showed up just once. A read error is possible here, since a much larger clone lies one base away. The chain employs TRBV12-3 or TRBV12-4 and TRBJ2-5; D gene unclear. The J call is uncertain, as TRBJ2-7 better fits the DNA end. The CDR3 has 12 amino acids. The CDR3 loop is CASRQTWYEQYF. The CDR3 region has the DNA TGTGCCAGCAGACAGACCTGGTACGAGCAGTACTTC.

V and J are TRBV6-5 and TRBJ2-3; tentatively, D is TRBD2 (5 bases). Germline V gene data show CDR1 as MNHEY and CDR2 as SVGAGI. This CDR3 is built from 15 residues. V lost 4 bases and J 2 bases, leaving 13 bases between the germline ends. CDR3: CASSLRAAVTDTQYF. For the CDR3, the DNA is TGTGCCAGCAGTTTGAGGGCAGCGGTCACAGATACGCAGTATTTT.

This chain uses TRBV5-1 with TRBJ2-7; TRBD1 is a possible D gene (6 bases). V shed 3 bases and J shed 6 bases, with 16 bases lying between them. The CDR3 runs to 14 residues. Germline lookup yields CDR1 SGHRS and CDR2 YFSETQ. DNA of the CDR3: TGCGCCAGCAGCTCCCGGGACAACTCGCGCGAGCAGTACTTC. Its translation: CASSSRDNSREQYF.

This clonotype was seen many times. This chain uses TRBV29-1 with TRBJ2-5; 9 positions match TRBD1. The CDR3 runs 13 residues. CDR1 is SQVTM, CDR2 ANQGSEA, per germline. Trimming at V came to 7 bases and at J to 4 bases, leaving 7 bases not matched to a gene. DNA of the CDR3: TGCAGCGCAAGGACAGGGGCCGGAGAGACCCAGTACTTC. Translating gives CSARTGAGETQYF.

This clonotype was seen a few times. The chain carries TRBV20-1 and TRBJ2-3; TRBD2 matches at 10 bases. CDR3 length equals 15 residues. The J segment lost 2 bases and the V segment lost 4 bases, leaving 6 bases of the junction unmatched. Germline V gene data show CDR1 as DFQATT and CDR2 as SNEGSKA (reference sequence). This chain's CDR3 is CSANKAGGTTDTQYF. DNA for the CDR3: TGCAGTGCTAATAAAGCGGGGGGGACCACAGATACGCAGTATTTT.

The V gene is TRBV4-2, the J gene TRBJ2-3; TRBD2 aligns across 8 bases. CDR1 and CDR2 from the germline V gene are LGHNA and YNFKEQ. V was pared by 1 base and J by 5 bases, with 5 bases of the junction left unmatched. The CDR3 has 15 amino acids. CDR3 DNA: TGTGCCAGCAGCCAAGGCCGGGGGGGTGAAGATACGCAGTATTTT. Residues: CASSQGRGGEDTQYF.

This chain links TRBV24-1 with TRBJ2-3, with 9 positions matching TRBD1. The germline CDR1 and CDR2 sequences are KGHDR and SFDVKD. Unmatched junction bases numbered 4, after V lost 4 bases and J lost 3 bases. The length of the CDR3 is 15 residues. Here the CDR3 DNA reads TGTGCCACCAGTGAAGGGGGACAGGGAACAGATACGCAGTATTTT. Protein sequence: CATSEGGQGTDTQYF.

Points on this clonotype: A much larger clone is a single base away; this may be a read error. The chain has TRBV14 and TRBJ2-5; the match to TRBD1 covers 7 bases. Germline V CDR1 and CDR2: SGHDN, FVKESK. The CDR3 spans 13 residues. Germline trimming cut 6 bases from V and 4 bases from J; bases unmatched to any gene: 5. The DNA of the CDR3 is TGTGCCAGCAGTGACAGGGTTCGAGAGACCCAGTACTTC. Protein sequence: CASSDRVRETQYF. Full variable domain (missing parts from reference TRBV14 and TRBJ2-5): EAGVTQFPSHSVIEKGQTVTLRCDPISGHDNLYWYRRVMGKEIKFLLHFVKESKQDESGMPNNRFLAERTGGTYSTLKVQPAELEDSGVYFCASSDRVRETQYFGPGTRLLVL.

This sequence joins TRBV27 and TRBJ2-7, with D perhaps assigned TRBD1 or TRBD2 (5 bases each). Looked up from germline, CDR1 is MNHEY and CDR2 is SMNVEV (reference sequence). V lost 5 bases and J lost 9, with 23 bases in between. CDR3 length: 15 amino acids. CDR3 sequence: CASSSRDGLPCRQYF. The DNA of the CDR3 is TGTGCCAGCAGTAGCCGGGACGGACTCCCCTGTAGGCAGTACTTC.

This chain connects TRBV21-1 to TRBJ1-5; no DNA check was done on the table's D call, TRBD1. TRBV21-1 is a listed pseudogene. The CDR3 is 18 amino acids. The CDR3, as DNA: TGTGCCAGCAGCAAGACCGGACAGGGGTTTTGTCGCAATCAGCCCCAGCATTTT. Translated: CASSKTGQGFCRNQPQHF.

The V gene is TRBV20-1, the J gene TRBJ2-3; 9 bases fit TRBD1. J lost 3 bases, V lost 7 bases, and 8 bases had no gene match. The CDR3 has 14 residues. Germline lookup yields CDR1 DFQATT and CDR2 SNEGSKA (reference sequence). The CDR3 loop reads CSDRPGQGTDTQYF. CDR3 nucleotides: TGCAGTGACCGTCCGGGACAGGGAACAGATACGCAGTATTTT.

The CDR3 region is CASSPEGGYYEQYF. CDR3 in DNA: TGTGCCAGCTCACCAGAAGGGGGCTACTACGAGCAGTACTTC. This sequence joins TRBV18 and TRBJ2-7; 7 nucleotides align to TRBD1. The CDR3 has 14 residues. Germline lookup yields CDR1 KGHSH and CDR2 LQKENI. The ends lost 2 bases at V and 3 bases at J; junction bases unmatched: 4.

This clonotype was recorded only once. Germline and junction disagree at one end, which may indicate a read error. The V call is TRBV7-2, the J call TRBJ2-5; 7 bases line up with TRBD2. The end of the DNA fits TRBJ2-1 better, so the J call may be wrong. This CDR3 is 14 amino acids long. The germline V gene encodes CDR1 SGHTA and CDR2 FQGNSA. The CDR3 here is CVSSPSSGQETQFF. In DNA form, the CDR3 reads TGTGTCAGCAGCCCATCTAGCGGCCAAGAGACCCAGTTCTTC.